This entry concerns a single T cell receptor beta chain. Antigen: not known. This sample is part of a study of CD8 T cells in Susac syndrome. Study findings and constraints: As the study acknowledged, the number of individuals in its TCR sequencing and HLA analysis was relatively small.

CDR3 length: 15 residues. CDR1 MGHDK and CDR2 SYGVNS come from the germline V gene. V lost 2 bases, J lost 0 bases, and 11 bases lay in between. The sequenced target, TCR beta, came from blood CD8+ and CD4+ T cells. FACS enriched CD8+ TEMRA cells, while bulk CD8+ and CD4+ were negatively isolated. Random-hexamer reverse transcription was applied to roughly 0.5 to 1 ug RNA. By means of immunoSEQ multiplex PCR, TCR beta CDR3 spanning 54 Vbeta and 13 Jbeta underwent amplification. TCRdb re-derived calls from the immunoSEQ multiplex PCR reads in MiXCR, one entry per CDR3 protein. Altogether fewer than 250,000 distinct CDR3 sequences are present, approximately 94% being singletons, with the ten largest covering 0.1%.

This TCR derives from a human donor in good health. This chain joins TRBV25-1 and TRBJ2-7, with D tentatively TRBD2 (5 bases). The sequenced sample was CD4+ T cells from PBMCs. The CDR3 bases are TGTGCCAGCAGTGAAGGAGGCGGACGCTCCTACGAGCAGTACTTC. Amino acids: CASSEGGGRSYEQYF.